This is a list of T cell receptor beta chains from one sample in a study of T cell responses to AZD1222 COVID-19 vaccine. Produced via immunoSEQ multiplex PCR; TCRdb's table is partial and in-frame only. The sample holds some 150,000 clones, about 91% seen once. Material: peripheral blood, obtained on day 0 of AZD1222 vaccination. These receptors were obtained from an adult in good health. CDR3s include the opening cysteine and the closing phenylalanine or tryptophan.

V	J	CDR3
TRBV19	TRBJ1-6	CASSPQGIGTPLHF
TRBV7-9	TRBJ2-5	CASSLGDRAYETQYF
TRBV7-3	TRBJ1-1	CASSSQQGTEAFF
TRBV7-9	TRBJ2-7	CASSLEGTYEQYF
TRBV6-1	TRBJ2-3	CASSDRDTQYF
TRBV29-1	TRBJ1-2	CSAWTGEDYGYTF
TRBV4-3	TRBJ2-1	CASSHLQGNEQFF
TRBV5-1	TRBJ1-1	CASSLDPRTEAFF
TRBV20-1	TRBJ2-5	CSAPRQETQYF
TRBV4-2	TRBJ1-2	CASSQELIQDLSNYGYTF
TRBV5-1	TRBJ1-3	CASSLARGTGNTIYF